A selection of T cell receptor beta chains follows, all from one sample in a study of T cell repertoires in cytomegalovirus infection. Which antigens these TCRs recognize remains unknown. TCRdb called the reads again in MiXCR, with one record for every CDR3 protein. The repertoire includes about 830,000 distinct CDR3 sequences, approximately 29% of them detected once, and under 15% sits in the top ten. The sample was cultured CD8+ T cells from PBMCs, taken from culture after CMV antigen stimulation. The receptors were gathered from a human donor in good health (CMV status not recorded). Some clones in this sample may be carry-over from other donors' samples. Each CDR3 is given with its conserved first and last residue. Fields, in order: J gene, D gene, V gene, clone size, CDR3 DNA, CDR3 protein. A D gene is named only where the DNA matches it firmly. The size of a clone is reported for some rows only, either as once, few or many, or as a class for expanded clones.

TRBJ1-5 | TRBD1 | TRBV15 | few | TGTGCCACCAGCAGTCGGGGACAGCTAGTTAGCTATCAGCCCCAGCATTTT | CATSSRGQLVSYQPQHF
TRBJ1-1 | - | TRBV7-4 | - | TGTGCCAGCAGCTTAGCAGGACCCCAAAAGGGCACTGAAGCTTTCTTT | CASSLAGPQKGTEAFF
TRBJ2-5 | - | TRBV7-6 | few | TGTGCCAGCAGCTTCGAGACAAGCATCCAAGAGACCCAGTACTTC | CASSFETSIQETQYF
TRBJ1-5 | TRBD1 | TRBV7-8 | - | TGTGCCAGCAGCCCCCGGGGACAGGGGGCAGATCAGCCCCAGCATTTT | CASSPRGQGADQPQHF
TRBJ1-1 | TRBD1 | TRBV4-3 | - | TGCGCCAGCAGCCCTTTATCGACAGGGTATAATACTGAAGCTTTCTTT | CASSPLSTGYNTEAFF
TRBJ2-7 | - | TRBV12-3/TRBV12-4 | - | TGTGCCAGCAGTTTGTTGCGGGGGCCCCTCTACGAGCAGTACTTC | CASSLLRGPLYEQYF
TRBJ1-2 | - | TRBV12-3/TRBV12-4 | few | TGTGCCAGCAGTAAAAGGACACCGCTTTTGGATGGCTACACCTTC | CASSKRTPLLDGYTF
TRBJ2-3 | - | TRBV7-9 | many | TGTGCCAGCAGCTTTGGCGTAGATACGCAGTATTTT | CASSFGVDTQYF
TRBJ2-1 | TRBD1 | TRBV9 | - | TGTGCCAGCAGTTTCGATCCCGGGACAGTCTACAATGAGCAGTTCTTC | CASSFDPGTVYNEQFF
TRBJ2-1 | - | TRBV6-1 | many | TGTGCCAGCCAGGAGGGACGGGAACGCTACAATGAGCAGTTCTTC | CASQEGRERYNEQFF
TRBJ1-3 | - | TRBV7-8 | many | TGTGCCAGCAGCTTAGACCCCCCGAGCTCTGGAAACACCATATATTTT | CASSLDPPSSGNTIYF